This T cell receptor (beta chain) was sequenced in a study of blood T cell repertoires in COVID-19. As for the study in general: Samples representing acute and convalescent COVID-19 were sourced from the United States, Italy and Spain.

With respect to this clone: At one end, the junction sequence differs from germline, possibly due to a read error.

This CDR3 contains 15 residues. Germline CDR1 is SGDLS and CDR2 is YYNGEE. In the original workflow: Amplification of reference gene primers provided the estimated nucleated cell counts. Method: immunoSEQ multiplex PCR; TCRdb's copy keeps in-frame clones and lacks some. D and trimming were read from the DNA, whereas the V and J calls and clone size are those reported in that table. The table records around 120,000 clones, 82% of them present only once. The receptor was isolated from a man aged 65-85 years with active or convalescent COVID-19. V and J are TRBV9 and TRBJ1-2; possible D gene TRBD1, 5 bases. Sequenced input: peripheral blood. CDR3 sequence reads: CANSVGAGEASPGTF. In DNA form, the CDR3 reads TGTGCCAACAGCGTAGGGGCGGGGGAAGCGTCCCCGGGGACCTTC.